A selection of T cell receptor beta chains follows, all from one sample in a study of Graves' ophthalmopathy and Graves' hyperthyroidism. A single record per CDR3 protein comes from TCRdb applying MiXCR to the multiplex PCR reads. The data show 300,000 to 450,000 distinct CDR3 sequences, about 18% seen once. Material for sequencing was peripheral blood. These receptor sequences come from an adult woman with stable Graves' hyperthyroidism. Each CDR3 is given with its conserved first and last residue. A D gene is named only where the DNA matches it firmly. Size tells how often a clone was seen (once, few, many) or the class of an expanded clone, and some rows leave it out.

TRBV3-1	TRBJ2-2	many	TRBD1	CASRQGASNTGELFF	TGTGCCAGCAGGCAGGGGGCGTCGAACACCGGGGAGCTGTTTTTT
TRBV20-1	TRBJ2-5	many	TRBD2	CSANSGRAMETQYF	TGCAGTGCGAATAGCGGGAGGGCCATGGAGACCCAGTACTTC
TRBV7-2	TRBJ2-7	many	TRBD2	CASSLGGGSASYEQYF	TGTGCCAGCAGCTTGGGCGGGGGATCGGCCTCCTACGAGCAGTACTTC
TRBV9	TRBJ1-3	many	NA	CASSQRHLGNTIYF	TGTGCCAGCAGCCAAAGACACCTTGGAAACACCATATATTTT
TRBV12-3/TRBV12-4	TRBJ2-7	NA	NA	CASSSGGQYEQYF	TGTGCCAGCAGTTCCGGGGGTCAATACGAGCAGTACTTC
TRBV2	TRBJ1-1	many	TRBD1	CASSSDRGSQAFF	TGTGCCAGCAGTTCCGACAGGGGAAGCCAAGCTTTCTTT
TRBV19	TRBJ1-2	few	TRBD1	CASSISRDSYGYTF	TGTGCCAGTAGTATCTCCCGGGACAGCTATGGCTACACCTTC
TRBV6-1	TRBJ1-2	many	NA	CASSEWTAPYGYTF	TGTGCCAGCAGTGAATGGACGGCCCCGTATGGCTACACCTTC
TRBV28	TRBJ2-5	many	TRBD2	CASDGTSGSSVQETQYF	TGTGCCAGCGATGGGACTAGCGGGAGTTCTGTTCAGGAGACCCAGTACTTC
TRBV29-1	TRBJ2-7	many	NA	CSVEVGYEQYF	TGCAGCGTTGAAGTGGGCTACGAGCAGTACTTC
TRBV9	TRBJ1-6	many	NA	CASSGGQYNSPLHF	TGTGCCAGCAGCGGGGGACAATATAATTCACCCCTCCACTTT
TRBV7-2	TRBJ1-3	NA	NA	CASSYKTGHTIYF	TGTGCCAGCAGCTACAAAACGGGGCACACCATATATTTT